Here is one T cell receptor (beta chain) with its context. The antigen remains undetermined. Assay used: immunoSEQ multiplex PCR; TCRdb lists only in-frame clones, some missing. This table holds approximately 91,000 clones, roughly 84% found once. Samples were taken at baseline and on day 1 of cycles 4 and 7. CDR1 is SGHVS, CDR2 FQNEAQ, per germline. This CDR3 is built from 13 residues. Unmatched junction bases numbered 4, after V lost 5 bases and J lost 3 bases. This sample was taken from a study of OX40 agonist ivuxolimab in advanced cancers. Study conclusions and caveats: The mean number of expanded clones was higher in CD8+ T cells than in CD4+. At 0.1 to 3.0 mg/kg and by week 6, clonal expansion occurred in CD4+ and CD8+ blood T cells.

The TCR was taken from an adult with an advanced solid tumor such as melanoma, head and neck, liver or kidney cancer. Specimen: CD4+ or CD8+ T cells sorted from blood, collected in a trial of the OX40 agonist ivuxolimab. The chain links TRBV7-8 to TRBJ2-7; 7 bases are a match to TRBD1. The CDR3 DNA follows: TGTGCCAGCAGCCTCCACAGGGGCTACGAGCAGTACTTC. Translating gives CASSLHRGYEQYF. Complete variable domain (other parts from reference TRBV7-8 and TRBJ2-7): GAGVSQSPRYKVAKRGQDVALRCDPISGHVSLFWYQQALGQGPEFLTYFQNEAQLDKSGLPSDRFFAERPEGSVSTLKIQRTQQEDSAVYLCASSLHRGYEQYFGPGTRLTVT.